The next 19 T cell receptor beta chains were all read from a single sample in a study of T cells in Graves' hyperthyroidism and ophthalmopathy. RNA transcripts provided the source from which TCR beta CDR3 regions were amplified. In the first-round RT-PCR of the TCR CDR3, the HTBI primer set was used. TCRdb reanalysed the multiplex PCR reads using MiXCR and keeps one entry per CDR3 protein. The data contain 300,000 to 400,000 distinct CDR3 sequences, roughly 18% of them seen just once; the ten biggest clones take up roughly 49%. Sequencing used blood. These receptors all stem from a woman aged 50 to 60 with Graves' hyperthyroidism.

This clonotype occurred many times. V is TRBV20-1 and J is TRBJ2-7; TRBD2 matches at 9 bases. J was trimmed by 6 bases and V by 0 bases; bases with no gene match: 9. Germline V gives CDR1 DFQATT, CDR2 SNEGSKA (reference sequence). CDR3 size: 15 residues. This CDR3 is CSARDPAGGPGEQYF. The CDR3 coding sequence is TGCAGTGCTAGAGATCCGGCGGGAGGGCCGGGCGAGCAGTACTTC.

This clonotype was counted a few times. The rearrangement joins TRBV5-1 to TRBJ1-1; D possibly corresponds to TRBD1 (6 bases). This CDR3 is 12 amino acids long. CDR1 and CDR2 from the germline V gene are SGHRS and YFSETQ. The ends were cut back, 2 bases at V and 5 bases at J, with 7 bases in the middle. The CDR3 DNA sequence: TGCGCCAGCAGCTTCCAGGGGACTGAAGCTTTCTTT. Translation gives CASSFQGTEAFF. Full variable domain (remainder filled in from reference TRBV5-1 and TRBJ1-1): KAGVTQTPRYLIKTRGQQVTLSCSPISGHRSVSWYQQTPGQGLQFLFEYFSETQRNKGNFPGRFSGRQFSNSRSEMNVSTLELGDSALYLCASSFQGTEAFFGQGTRLTVV.

This clonotype has a count of ten or more. The chain combines TRBV2 with TRBJ2-5; D perhaps matches TRBD1 (5 bases). Per germline, CDR1 SNHLY and CDR2 FYNNEI. The CDR3 loop spans 14 amino acids. Trimming removed 2 bases at V and 9 bases at J, with 16 bases between. CDR3 region: CASSELDTQGAQYF. The CDR3 DNA reads as TGTGCCAGCAGTGAATTAGACACACAAGGGGCCCAGTACTTC.

The V call is TRBV19, the J call TRBJ2-1; D unresolved. V lost 7 bases and J 4 bases, leaving 17 bases between the germline ends. Germline V gives CDR1 LNHDA, CDR2 SQIVND (reference sequence). The CDR3 contains 15 residues. CDR3 in DNA: TGTGCCAGTACCCCGGCCCGATCCGATTACAATGAGCAGTTCTTC. It translates to CASTPARSDYNEQFF.

The table lists this clonotype with many counts. This chain links TRBV18 with TRBJ2-7, with a tentative D call TRBD2 (6 bases). The CDR3 runs to 16 residues. V lost 3 bases to trimming and J lost 1 base, with 16 bases between them. Germline CDR1 and CDR2: KGHSH and LQKENI. The CDR3 region has the DNA TGTGCCAGCTCACCGGAGGACGGCGGGAAGTCCTACGAGCAGTACTTC. This sequence encodes CASSPEDGGKSYEQYF.

The sample holds a few counts of this clonotype. This chain links TRBV6-1 with TRBJ2-5; 12 bases are a match to TRBD1. This CDR3 is built from 16 residues. V lost 6 bases and J lost 5; bases outside the gene matches: 10. Germline V gene data show CDR1 as MNHNS and CDR2 as SASEGT. CDR3 residues: CASSLTGTGGRETQYF. In DNA, the CDR3 is TGTGCCAGCAGCCTTACCGGGACAGGGGGCCGGGAGACCCAGTACTTC.

The chain recombines TRBV4-1 with TRBJ2-2; unclear D gene. Per the germline V gene, CDR1 is MGHRA and CDR2 is YSYEKL. CDR3 length equals 14 residues. Trimming stripped 2 bases from V and 9 bases from J, with 13 bases between. Here the CDR3 DNA reads TGCGCCAGCAGCCAATCTCAAAGCAGGCGGGAGCTGTTTTTT. Translation: CASSQSQSRRELFF.

This clonotype was counted many times. J is TRBJ1-5 and V is TRBV12-3 or TRBV12-4, with D uncertain. Deletions cut 7 bases from V and 4 bases from J, with 11 bases between. CDR3 length equals 13 residues. CDR3 region: CASTPGDNQPQHF. The CDR3 DNA sequence: TGTGCCAGCACCCCGGGAGATAATCAGCCCCAGCATTTT.

The table lists this clonotype with a few counts. The V call is TRBV5-6, the J call TRBJ2-5; 7 nucleotides agree with TRBD2. This CDR3 comprises 16 residues. The J segment lost 2 bases and the V segment lost 4 bases, leaving 11 bases of the junction unmatched. Germline V gene data show CDR1 as SGHDT and CDR2 as YYEEEE. In nucleotides, the CDR3 is TGTGCCAGCAGCCCCTTAGCGGGCAGGGAGCAAGAGACCCAGTACTTC. It is translated as CASSPLAGREQETQYF.

At least ten counts were recorded for this clonotype. The chain links TRBV27 to TRBJ2-3, with 13 bases identical to TRBD2. Looked up from germline, CDR1 is MNHEY and CDR2 is SMNVEV (reference sequence). The CDR3 loop spans 18 amino acids. V shed 6 bases, J shed 1 base, and the junction held 10 bases outside the gene matches. CDR3 in DNA: TGTGCCAGCAGCCTACCGGGACTAGCGGGACAAGGCACAGATACGCAGTATTTT. Translated: CASSLPGLAGQGTDTQYF.

The genes are TRBV6-5 and TRBJ2-2; D gene ambiguous. V lost 0 bases and J lost 3, with 5 bases in between. This CDR3 has 14 amino acids. Germline CDR1 reads MNHEY; CDR2 reads SVGAGI. CDR3 loop: CASSYSLDTGELFF. In DNA form, the CDR3 reads TGTGCCAGCAGTTACTCGCTAGACACCGGGGAGCTGTTTTTT.

This chain links TRBV3-1 with TRBJ2-7; 12 bases map to TRBD2. CDR3 length: 14 residues. The V segment lost 1 base and the J segment 6 bases; nucleotides outside the gene matches: 1. Per germline, CDR1 LGHDT and CDR2 YNNKEL (reference sequence). CDR3 residues: CASSQGTSGTEQYF. As DNA, the CDR3 is TGTGCCAGCAGCCAAGGGACTAGCGGGACCGAGCAGTACTTC.

The V and J genes are TRBV19 and TRBJ1-2; TRBD1 is a possible D gene (6 bases). The ends were cut back, 6 bases at V and 4 bases at J, with 12 bases in the middle. CDR1 and CDR2 from the germline V gene are LNHDA and SQIVND (reference sequence). CDR3 length: 13 amino acids. CDR3 sequence: CASRQGVPYGYTF. DNA of the CDR3: TGTGCCAGTAGACAGGGCGTCCCCTATGGCTACACCTTC. The whole variable domain, filled in from reference TRBV19 and TRBJ1-2, reads DGGITQSPKYLFRKEGQNVTLSCEQNLNHDAMYWYRQDPGQGLRLIYYSQIVNDFQKGDIAEGYSVSREKKESFPLTVTSAQKNPTAFYLCASRQGVPYGYTFGSGTRLTVV.

The V call is TRBV30, the J call TRBJ1-3; 7 bases are shared with TRBD1. The CDR3 extends over 15 amino acids. V was clipped by 3 bases and J by 0 bases; unmatched bases: 5. Germline lookup yields CDR1 GTSNPN and CDR2 SVGIG (reference sequence). The CDR3 DNA reads as TGTGCCTGGAGAACAGGGGATAACTCTGGAAACACCATATATTTT. Translating it yields CAWRTGDNSGNTIYF.

This clonotype was recorded at least ten times. The chain uses TRBV5-1 and TRBJ2-1, with D possibly being TRBD1 (6 bases). The germline gives CDR1 SGHRS, CDR2 YFSETQ. The CDR3 covers 16 residues. The V gene lost 4 bases and the J gene lost 6 bases, with 20 bases spanning the gap. The CDR3 sequence is CASSRTTGIVFNEQFF. CDR3 coding DNA: TGCGCCAGCAGCCGAACCACAGGGATCGTATTCAATGAGCAGTTCTTC.

The CDR3 is CASSYGWDPQGEQYF. CDR3 coding DNA: TGTGCCAGCAGTTACGGATGGGACCCGCAAGGGGAGCAGTACTTC. This chain links TRBV6-1 with TRBJ2-7; the D call may be TRBD1 or TRBD2 (5 bases each). The V and J ends lost 5 bases and 7 bases respectively, with 21 bases between them. Per the germline V gene, CDR1 is MNHNS and CDR2 is SASEGT. This CDR3 has 15 residues.

This rearrangement joins TRBV18 to TRBJ2-1, with 8 bases that match TRBD2. In germline, CDR1 is KGHSH, CDR2 LQKENI. The CDR3 runs to 17 residues. Trimming took 2 bases from V and 4 from J; bases not matched to a gene: 10. This chain's CDR3 is CASSPFSGLARYNEQFF. CDR3 in DNA: TGTGCCAGCTCACCATTCTCTGGACTAGCAAGATACAATGAGCAGTTCTTC.

There are a few counts of this clonotype. The chain employs TRBV2 and TRBJ2-7, with D perhaps matching TRBD1 (5 bases). The CDR3 has 14 residues. V gave up 2 bases and J gave up 0 bases, with 8 bases separating them. The germline V gene has CDR1 SNHLY and CDR2 FYNNEI. This CDR3 reads CASSERGTSYEQYV. The CDR3 DNA reads TGTGCCAGCAGTGAAAGGGGAACCTCCTACGAGCAGTACGTC.

The rearrangement links TRBV15 to TRBJ1-1; unclear D gene. Germline CDR1 LNHNV, CDR2 YYDKDF (reference sequence). This CDR3 is 15 amino acids long. Trimming shortened V by 0 bases and J by 4 bases, and 12 bases separated the two germline ends. Here the CDR3 DNA reads TGTGCCACCAGCAGAGATTTAATTGGGCTCACTGAAGCTTTCTTT. It is translated as CATSRDLIGLTEAFF.